Following are 9 T cell receptor beta chains from one sample sequenced in a study of technical replicates of blood from several donors (dated by TCRdb to about 2017). The receptor library was made with the immunoSEQ multiplex PCR assay. TCRdb carries this immuneACCESS record with in-frame sequences only. Its versions omit some clonotypes, under half of them owing to an unresolved V gene in the studies checked, with the rest unexplained. In all, the sample holds some 80,000 clones, and about 95% of those were seen once. The ten largest make up around 0.41% of the sample. The source material was T cells isolated from PBMCs. These TCRs come from a human donor in good health.

The CDR3 protein is CAWSALGTSGGGTQYF. CDR3 DNA: TGTGCCTGGAGTGCCCTCGGGACTAGCGGGGGAGGGACCCAGTACTTC. The gene calls are TRBV30 and TRBJ2-5; 14 nucleotides align to TRBD2. J gave up 7 bases and V 1 base, and 8 bases lay outside the gene matches. The CDR3 length is 16 residues. Germline assignment: CDR1 GTSNPN and CDR2 SVGIG (reference sequence). Looking up the rest from reference TRBV30 and TRBJ2-5 gives the full variable domain: SQTIHQWPATLVQPVGSPLSLECTVEGTSNPNLYWYRQAAGRGLQLLFYSVGIGQISSEVPQNLSASRPQDRQFILSSKKLLLSDSGFYLCAWSALGTSGGGTQYFGPGTRLLVL.

With respect to this clone: At one boundary the junction diverges from the germline segment, which might be a read error. The rearrangement joins TRBV6-5 to TRBJ2-7, with 7 bases lining up with TRBD1. The CDR3 runs 13 residues. Germline assignment: CDR1 MNHEY and CDR2 SVGAGI. CDR3: CAGSFDSGGEQYF. The CDR3 coding sequence is TGTGCCGGCAGTTTTGATTCAGGGGGCGAGCAGTACTTC.

As to this clone: This specimen includes other DNA sequences encoding the same CDR3. The chain recombines TRBV7-9 with TRBJ1-4, with D tentatively TRBD1 (6 bases). Germline lookup yields CDR1 SEHNR and CDR2 FQNEAQ (reference sequence). The CDR3 loop spans 14 amino acids. Trimming stripped 1 base from V and 5 bases from J, with 8 bases between. The CDR3 bases are TGTGCCAGCAGCTTAGGGCAGGGGAATGAAAAACTGTTTTTT. The encoded protein is CASSLGQGNEKLFF.

This clone was picked up one time. This rearrangement joins TRBV4-1 to TRBJ1-2; D is unclear. Germline V gene data show CDR1 as MGHRA and CDR2 as YSYEKL. This CDR3 spans 16 amino acids. Trimming pared 1 base from V and 0 bases from J, leaving 12 bases between. The chain's CDR3 is CASSQGEVPANYGYTF. The CDR3 DNA reads TGCGCCAGCAGCCAAGGCGAGGTTCCAGCTAACTATGGCTACACCTTC.

The genes are TRBV28 and TRBJ1-1; a weak D match, TRBD1 (6 bases). Germline CDR1 MDHEN, CDR2 SYDVKM. The CDR3 has 13 residues. Trimming cost V 3 bases and J 7 bases, with 12 bases left between them. The CDR3 sequence: CASSFGRGYEAFF. The CDR3 region has the DNA TGTGCCAGCAGTTTTGGGAGGGGGTATGAAGCTTTCTTT.

The rearrangement links TRBV7-9 to TRBJ1-1; tentative D call: TRBD1 (6 bases). The ends were cut back, 2 bases at V and 4 bases at J, with 11 bases in the middle. Germline V CDR1 and CDR2: SEHNR, FQNEAQ (reference sequence). CDR3 length: 14 amino acids. The CDR3 coding sequence is TGTGCCAGCAGCTTACCTACAGGGAGCACTGAAGCTTTCTTT. It specifies CASSLPTGSTEAFF. The full variable domain, its missing parts supplied by reference TRBV7-9 and TRBJ1-1, is DTGVSQNPRHKITKRGQNVTFRCDPISEHNRLYWYRQTLGQGPEFLTYFQNEAQLEKSRLLSDRFSAERPKGSFSTLEIQRTEQGDSAMYLCASSLPTGSTEAFFGQGTRLTVV.

This rearrangement joins TRBV5-1 to TRBJ2-7; maybe TRBD1 (8 bases). The V gene's germline CDR1 is SGHRS and CDR2 YFSETQ. V lost 3 bases, J lost 6 bases, and 16 bases lay in between. The CDR3 loop spans 14 amino acids. The CDR3 nucleotides read TGCGCCAGCAGCTGGGTGGACAGGGAGGGCGAGCAGTACTTC. It encodes CASSWVDREGEQYF.

This clone occurred once. The chain carries TRBV6-5 and TRBJ2-7; 12 nucleotides agree with TRBD2. The CDR3 spans 16 residues. After removal of 0 bases from V and 2 bases from J, the junction contained 2 bases not matched to a gene. CDR1 is MNHEY and CDR2 is SVGAGI in the germline V gene. CDR3 sequence: CASSYSLAGGPYEQYF. CDR3 coding DNA: TGTGCCAGCAGTTACTCACTAGCGGGAGGACCCTACGAGCAGTACTTC.

The chain recombines TRBV6-5 with TRBJ1-1; no definite D call. CDR1 is MNHEY and CDR2 is SVGAGI in the germline V gene. This CDR3 is 13 amino acids long. Trimming left V 2 bases short and J 1 base short, with 5 bases between. The CDR3 nucleotides are TGTGCCAGCAGTTACGCAGAGAACACTGAAGCTTTCTTT. This codes for CASSYAENTEAFF.